The clone carrying this T cell receptor (beta chain) was seen a handful of times. Germline assignment: CDR1 SGDLS and CDR2 YYNGEE. The CDR3 is made up of 17 amino acids. V was clipped by 3 bases and J by 3 bases, with 19 bases between them. This sample is drawn from a study of T-cell reconstitution after alpha-beta-depleted transplantation in children. The authors prepared the TCRbeta library with unique molecular identifiers. TCRdb re-called the PCR reads through MiXCR, storing one row per CDR3 protein. Of a few hundred thousand distinct CDR3 sequences in the sample, approximately 10% were seen once.

The sequence derives from a human donor who donated a stem cell graft to a child with acute lymphoblastic leukemia. The J gene is TRBJ1-3, the V gene TRBV9; tentatively, D is TRBD1 (6 bases). The sample consisted of PBMCs from the stem cell graft donor, taken from the stem cell graft. The CDR3 DNA is TGTGCCAGCAGCGGGGGGGCTTCGGGGGCGCGTGGAAACACCATATATTTT. It is translated as CASSGGASGARGNTIYF.